Sequencing of this T cell receptor beta chain was carried out in a study of cytomegalovirus exposure and HLA in healthy donors. V was cut by 0 bases and J by 0 bases, with 13 bases left in between. Germline V gene data show CDR1 as SGDLS and CDR2 as YYNGEE. The CDR3 consists of 18 residues. The PCR employed 60 Vbeta primers together with 13 Jbeta primers. Sequencing was performed with immunoSEQ multiplex PCR; in TCRdb, only in-frame clones are kept and a portion is missing. Its table lists around 76,000 clones. Sequencing was performed on PBMCs. This receptor was identified in a man aged 35-49 years in good health and CMV-seronegative. This chain uses TRBV9 with TRBJ2-6; D is ambiguous. The CDR3 is CASSVDPPKSSGANVLTF. The CDR3 bases are TGTGCCAGCAGCGTAGACCCGCCCAAGAGCTCTGGGGCCAACGTCCTGACTTTC.